This is a list of T cell receptor beta chains from one sample in a study of blood T cell repertoires in COVID-19. Profiling relied on immunoSEQ multiplex PCR, and the TCRdb table lists in-frame clones only, not all of them. The repertoire consists of roughly 77,000 clones, with over 75% occurring once and the leading ten covering about 10%. The sequenced material came from peripheral blood. These receptor sequences come from a human donor in a cohort sampled during active COVID-19. The CDR3 runs from the conserved cysteine through the conserved F or W. D genes are given only for firm matches. Expanded clones are given a class, and other clones once, few, many or no size at all.

NA | TRBJ1-4 | TRBV9 | NA | TGTGCCAGCAGCCCCCAGTGGGAGGATGGGGAAAAACTGTTTTTT | CASSPQWEDGEKLFF
NA | TRBJ2-7 | TRBV7-6 | NA | TGTGCCAGCAGCTTAGAAACGGGGAGGAGCTCCTACGAGCAGTACTTC | CASSLETGRSSYEQYF
NA | TRBJ2-2 | TRBV6-4 | NA | TGTGCCAGCAAGGGACATAACACCGGGGAGCTGTTTTTT | CASKGHNTGELFF
few | TRBJ2-7 | TRBV5-5 | TRBD2 | TGTGCCAGCAGCTTAGCCGGGGGGGCTACCTACGAGCAGTACTTC | CASSLAGGATYEQYF
NA | TRBJ2-7 | TRBV5-1 | TRBD1 | TGCGCCAGCAGCTGGGGACAGTTGGGCTCTTCGTCCTACGAGCAGTACTTC | CASSWGQLGSSSYEQYF
few | TRBJ1-2 | TRBV27 | NA | TGTGCCAGCAGAATTAACAGGGATGCCGCCAGCTATGGCTACACCTTC | CASRINRDAASYGYTF
few | TRBJ2-7 | TRBV4-1 | TRBD1 | TGCGCCAGCAGCACCCGTAGGCCTGGACAGGGGGCCTCCTACGAGCAGTACTTC | CASSTRRPGQGASYEQYF
NA | TRBJ2-3 | TRBV11-3 | NA | TGTGCCAGCAGCTTAGTCCCTGCAGGTACGCAGTATTTT | CASSLVPAGTQYF
few | TRBJ1-5 | TRBV2 | TRBD1 | TGTGCCAGCAGTGATAGGACAGGGCGCAATCAGCCCCAGCATTTT | CASSDRTGRNQPQHF
NA | TRBJ2-3 | TRBV6-6 | TRBD2 | TGTGCCAGCAGTTACCTAGCGGGGGGGACAGATACGCAGTATTTT | CASSYLAGGTDTQYF
NA | TRBJ2-7 | TRBV7-2 | TRBD2 | TGTGCCAGCAGCCAGGGACTAGCGGGGGGCGGGTACGAGCAGTACTTC | CASSQGLAGGGYEQYF
NA | TRBJ1-3 | TRBV7-8 | NA | TGTGCCAGCAGCTTAGAGGTGCAGGGGAAAATTTGGAGAGGAAACACCATATATTTT | CASSLEVQGKIWRGNTIYF
NA | TRBJ2-3 | TRBV7-2 | TRBD2 | TGTGCCAGCAGCGTAACTCTAGCGGGGGGGCCCACAGATACGCAGTATTTT | CASSVTLAGGPTDTQYF
NA | TRBJ2-5 | TRBV2 | TRBD1 | TGTGCCAGCACCACCAGGGGGTGGGGGAACCAAGAGACCCAGTACTTC | CASTTRGWGNQETQYF
NA | TRBJ2-7 | TRBV27 | TRBD2 | TGTGCCACCTCCCGGGGAGGGAACTACTACGAGCAGTACTTC | CATSRGGNYYEQYF
once | TRBJ2-5 | TRBV5-1 | TRBD2 | TGCGCCAGCAGCTTATCCGGGACTAGCGGGGGCCTTAAAGAGACCCAGTACTTC | CASSLSGTSGGLKETQYF
few | TRBJ2-7 | TRBV6-6 | NA | TGTGCCAGCCAGCCAGGTTCGGCTATCGGCTACGAGCAGTACTTC | CASQPGSAIGYEQYF
NA | TRBJ2-7 | TRBV18 | NA | TGTGCCAGCTCAATACGGACAGAATACGAGCAGTACTTC | CASSIRTEYEQYF
NA | TRBJ1-1 | TRBV6-2/TRBV6-3 | NA | TGTGCCAGCAGCCTCCCGACAGGTATGAACACTGAAGCTTTCTTT | CASSLPTGMNTEAFF
once | TRBJ2-7 | TRBV28 | TRBD1 | TGTGCCAGCAGCTATGACAGGGGGCACGAGCAGTACTTC | CASSYDRGHEQYF
NA | TRBJ1-1 | TRBV9 | TRBD1 | TGTGCCAGCAGCGTAGGTCCCCCCGGGACAGGGAACACTGAAGCTTTCTTT | CASSVGPPGTGNTEAFF
NA | TRBJ1-6 | TRBV6-5 | TRBD1 | TGTGCCCGCAGGGGACAGGGATATAATTCACCCCTCCACTTT | CARRGQGYNSPLHF
NA | TRBJ1-3 | TRBV7-2 | NA | TGTGCCAGCAGCTTAGGAGGGCTCGGAAACACCATATATTTT | CASSLGGLGNTIYF
few | TRBJ2-2 | TRBV3-1/TRBV3-2 | TRBD2 | TGTGCCAGCAGGTCTAGCGGGGAGGCCGGGGAGCTGTTTTTT | CASRSSGEAGELFF
NA | TRBJ2-5 | TRBV19 | TRBD1 | TGTGCCAGTAGCCGACAGGGGAGGGAGACCCAGTACTTC | CASSRQGRETQYF
NA | TRBJ2-3 | TRBV5-1 | NA | TGCGCCAGCAGCTTGGCTGGCACAGATACGCAGTATTTT | CASSLAGTDTQYF
NA | TRBJ2-7 | TRBV28 | TRBD2 | TGTGCCAGCAGCTCCCTGAGCGGGGGGTTCGACGAGCAGTACTTC | CASSSLSGGFDEQYF
NA | TRBJ1-3 | TRBV30 | NA | TGTGCCTGGAGCCCGACCGGCGGACAGAAAGGAAACACCATATATTTT | CAWSPTGGQKGNTIYF
few | TRBJ2-7 | TRBV3-1/TRBV3-2 | NA | TGTGCCAGCAGCCAAGAAGGTCTGGGCCGGTCCTACGAGCAGTACTTC | CASSQEGLGRSYEQYF
NA | TRBJ2-7 | TRBV29-1 | TRBD1 | TGCAGCGTTGCCGGGACAGGGTTCGACGAGCAGTACTTC | CSVAGTGFDEQYF